Below are 27 T cell receptor beta chains sequenced from a single sample in a study of shared clonotypes between healthy human individuals. Sequencing used immunoSEQ multiplex PCR; TCRdb keeps in-frame clones, though not all of them. The data hold about a million clones, with roughly 75% observed a single time. The specimen sequenced was memory CD4+ T cells sorted from blood. Noted subset: CD45RA-negative fraction. These receptors all stem from a man younger than 35 in good health.

This clone was seen a single time. The J gene is TRBJ1-2, the V gene TRBV5-1, with TRBD1 matching 7 bases. Germline V gives CDR1 SGHRS, CDR2 YFSETQ. The J segment lost 4 bases and the V segment lost 4 bases, leaving 4 bases of the junction unmatched. The CDR3 contains 13 residues. The CDR3 reads CASSVGQTYGYTF. DNA for the CDR3: TGCGCCAGCAGCGTGGGACAGACCTATGGCTACACCTTC. Full variable domain (missing parts from reference TRBV5-1 and TRBJ1-2): KAGVTQTPRYLIKTRGQQVTLSCSPISGHRSVSWYQQTPGQGLQFLFEYFSETQRNKGNFPGRFSGRQFSNSRSEMNVSTLELGDSALYLCASSVGQTYGYTFGSGTRLTVV.

This clone has only one observation. The chain combines TRBV30 with TRBJ2-7; D might be TRBD1 (6 bases). This CDR3 is 12 amino acids long. V lost 5 bases, J lost 3 bases, and 11 bases lay in between. Germline CDR1 and CDR2: GTSNPN and SVGIG (reference sequence). The CDR3 spells CAWGEQGYEQYF. The DNA of the CDR3 is TGTGCCTGGGGGGAACAGGGCTACGAGCAGTACTTC.

V usage is TRBV6-1 and J usage is TRBJ2-2; D is unresolved. V was clipped by 2 bases and J by 0 bases, with 10 bases between them. The CDR3 has 16 amino acids. In germline, CDR1 is MNHNS, CDR2 SASEGT. Written as DNA, the CDR3 is TGTGCCAGCAGTGAACCGGCAGACGCGAACACCGGGGAGCTGTTTTTT. Its protein product is CASSEPADANTGELFF.

The table lists this clone with a few counts. This sequence joins TRBV19 and TRBJ1-5; D remains unclear. Looked up from germline, CDR1 is LNHDA and CDR2 is SQIVND (reference sequence). Between the trimmed V and J ends, which lost 3 bases and 0 bases, there was a span of 12 bases. The CDR3 is 16 residues long. The CDR3 DNA follows: TGTGCCAGTAGTATGACTGGACTTAATAGCAATCAGCCCCAGCATTTT. Its translation is CASSMTGLNSNQPQHF.

The chain recombines TRBV29-1 with TRBJ2-1; tentatively, D is TRBD1 or TRBD2 (5 bases each). The germline V and J ends were trimmed by 4 bases and 3 bases, with 13 bases remaining between them. The CDR3 runs to 14 residues. Germline CDR1 SQVTM, CDR2 ANQGSEA. The CDR3 loop reads CSVARDGDYNEQFF. In nucleotides, the CDR3 is TGCAGCGTTGCTAGGGACGGGGACTACAATGAGCAGTTCTTC.

The gene calls are TRBV11-2 and TRBJ2-2; 10 bases are a match to TRBD1. Germline V CDR1 and CDR2: SGHAT, FQNNGV. Trimming took 3 bases from V and 4 from J; bases not matched to a gene: 5. The CDR3 extends over 16 amino acids. Here the CDR3 reads CASSFPGQGVTGELFF. Written as DNA, the CDR3 is TGTGCCAGCAGCTTTCCCGGACAGGGGGTCACCGGGGAGCTGTTTTTT. The complete variable domain, with remaining parts taken from reference TRBV11-2 and TRBJ2-2, reads EAGVAQSPRYKIIEKRQSVAFWCNPISGHATLYWYQQILGQGPKLLIQFQNNGVVDDSQLPKDRFSAERLKGVDSTLKIQPAKLEDSAVYLCASSFPGQGVTGELFFGEGSRLTVL.

The chain couples TRBV11-2 to TRBJ2-5; 10 bases map to TRBD2. Per the germline V gene, CDR1 is SGHAT and CDR2 is FQNNGV. CDR3 length equals 13 residues. V gave up 11 bases and J gave up 3 bases; unmatched junction bases: 6. CDR3 nucleotides: TGTGCCGATAGCGGGGGGCTAGAAGAGACCCAGTACTTC. Translated, it gives CADSGGLEETQYF.

This clone appeared a single time. The gene calls are TRBV2 and TRBJ2-5; 7 positions match TRBD1. CDR3 length: 14 amino acids. Germline CDR1 and CDR2: SNHLY and FYNNEI. J gave up 1 base and V 6 bases, and 5 bases lay outside the gene matches. The CDR3 loop reads CASRQGSGQETQYF. The CDR3 coding sequence is TGTGCCAGCAGACAGGGGTCAGGCCAAGAGACCCAGTACTTC.

The chain recombines TRBV6-1 with TRBJ2-3; D is undetermined. The CDR3 is 13 residues long. Between the trimmed V and J ends, which lost 5 bases and 8 bases, there was a span of 14 bases. CDR1 is MNHNS, CDR2 SASEGT, per germline. The CDR3 reads CASSTPGPGTQYF. The CDR3 DNA reads as TGTGCCAGCAGTACACCCGGGCCAGGTACGCAGTATTTT.

This clone has just one count. The chain couples TRBV7-9 to TRBJ2-1; TRBD1 agrees at 7 bases. J was trimmed by 2 bases and V by 5 bases; bases with no gene match: 6. The CDR3 contains 15 residues. The germline V gene has CDR1 SEHNR and CDR2 FQNEAQ (reference sequence). The CDR3 DNA follows: TGTGCCAGCAGCCCAGGGGGTAGCGCCTACAATGAGCAGTTCTTC. The encoded protein is CASSPGGSAYNEQFF. Using reference TRBV7-9 and TRBJ2-1 for the parts outside the CDR3, the full variable domain is DTGVSQNPRHKITKRGQNVTFRCDPISEHNRLYWYRQTLGQGPEFLTYFQNEAQLEKSRLLSDRFSAERPKGSFSTLEIQRTEQGDSAMYLCASSPGGSAYNEQFFGPGTRLTVL.

J is TRBJ2-1 and V is TRBV28; D is ambiguous. CDR3 length equals 12 residues. Deletions cut 2 bases from V and 14 bases from J, with 13 bases between. Per the germline V gene, CDR1 is MDHEN and CDR2 is SYDVKM. The CDR3 is CASSLQSGGEFF. The CDR3 DNA is TGTGCCAGCAGTTTACAATCGGGTGGGGAGTTCTTC.

This chain joins TRBV30 and TRBJ1-1, with no clear D. There are 13 residues in the CDR3. The germline V gene encodes CDR1 GTSNPN and CDR2 SVGIG (reference sequence). V was cut by 4 bases and J by 2 bases, with 11 bases left in between. CDR3 sequence: CAWNTGGNTEAFF. As DNA, the CDR3 is TGTGCCTGGAATACGGGAGGAAACACTGAAGCTTTCTTT.

This chain joins TRBV10-2 and TRBJ1-4; weak D call: TRBD1 (5 bases). The CDR3 extends over 14 amino acids. The V gene lost 6 bases and the J gene lost 7 bases, with 15 bases spanning the gap. Germline V gene data show CDR1 as WSHSY and CDR2 as SAAADI. CDR3 protein: CASSRPGPGEKLFF. Here the CDR3 DNA reads TGCGCCAGCAGCCGACCGGGGCCCGGTGAAAAACTGTTTTTT.

This sequence joins TRBV5-1 and TRBJ2-7; the match to TRBD1 covers 8 bases. The CDR3 loop spans 16 amino acids. J lost 2 bases, V lost 5 bases, and 12 bases had no gene match. In germline, CDR1 is SGHRS, CDR2 YFSETQ. CDR3 loop: CASSIAMDREAYEQYF. The CDR3 DNA reads TGCGCCAGCAGTATCGCGATGGACAGGGAGGCCTACGAGCAGTACTTC.

This clone occurred a few times. The rearrangement links TRBV6-1 to TRBJ2-5, with TRBD1 as a possible D gene (5 bases). CDR1 and CDR2 (germline): MNHNS, SASEGT. CDR3 length: 17 residues. The V end was cut by 4 bases, the J end by 2 bases, with 20 bases between. The CDR3 sequence: CASSGGLWGAWQETQYF. DNA of the CDR3: TGTGCCAGCAGTGGCGGTCTATGGGGCGCTTGGCAAGAGACCCAGTACTTC.

V gene TRBV2 combines with J gene TRBJ1-6; D is perhaps TRBD1 (5 bases). Trimming left V 9 bases short and J 10 bases short, with 13 bases between. CDR1 SNHLY and CDR2 FYNNEI come from the germline V gene. The CDR3 is made up of 12 amino acids. Here the CDR3 DNA reads TGTGCCAGTAAGACAGATACGTCACCCCTCCACTTT. Translating it yields CASKTDTSPLHF. Supplemented by reference TRBV2 and TRBJ1-6, the full variable domain reads EPEVTQTPSHQVTQMGQEVILRCVPISNHLYFYWYRQILGQKVEFLVSFYNNEISEKSEIFDDQFSVERPDGSNFTLKIRSTKLEDSAMYFCASKTDTSPLHFGNGTRLTVT.

With respect to this clone: The identical CDR3 is also encoded by other nucleotide sequences in the sample. The chain employs TRBV5-1 and TRBJ2-7, with 8 positions matching TRBD2. Germline loops: CDR1 SGHRS, CDR2 YFSETQ. The CDR3 has 14 amino acids. Trimming at V came to 4 bases and at J to 1 base, leaving 4 bases not matched to a gene. CDR3 residues: CASSPGGGSYEQYF. CDR3 bases: TGCGCCAGCAGCCCGGGAGGGGGGTCCTACGAGCAGTACTTC.

This rearrangement joins TRBV29-1 to TRBJ2-1, with D tentatively TRBD2 (6 bases). Germline V gene data show CDR1 as SQVTM and CDR2 as ANQGSEA. Trimming removed 6 bases at V and 6 bases at J, with 12 bases between. This CDR3 has 12 amino acids. The CDR3, as DNA: TGCAGCGTCGTGACTAGTTTCAATGAGCAGTTCTTC. Translating gives CSVVTSFNEQFF.

The chain has TRBV6-5 and TRBJ1-1; TRBD1 is a possible D gene (5 bases). Germline V gene sequence: CDR1 MNHEY, CDR2 SVGAGI. The CDR3 is made up of 15 amino acids. V was clipped by 4 bases and J by 4 bases, with 16 bases between them. The CDR3 DNA follows: TGTGCCAGCAGTTCCAACGAAGGGAGGGGCACTGAAGCTTTCTTT. Its translation is CASSSNEGRGTEAFF.

The J gene is TRBJ1-2, the V gene TRBV29-1; TRBD1 is a possible D gene (6 bases). CDR1 SQVTM and CDR2 ANQGSEA come from the germline V gene. The length of the CDR3 is 16 residues. Deletions cut 5 bases from V and 2 bases from J, with 21 bases between. CDR3 in amino acids: CSVSPLTGLLNYGYTF. DNA of the CDR3: TGCAGCGTTTCTCCTTTGACAGGCCTTCTCAACTATGGCTACACCTTC.

This clone was picked up many times. The J gene is TRBJ2-2, the V gene TRBV15, with D unresolved. V was pared by 0 bases and J by 0 bases, with 8 bases between. This CDR3 has 16 amino acids. CDR1 and CDR2 (germline): LNHNV, YYDKDF (reference sequence). CDR3 in amino acids: CATSRDWSANTGELFF. Written as DNA, the CDR3 is TGTGCCACCAGCAGAGATTGGTCCGCGAACACCGGGGAGCTGTTTTTT.

This chain uses TRBV7-6 with TRBJ2-5; the D is unclear. V was shortened by 6 bases and J by 2 bases, with 10 bases between the two germline ends. CDR1 and CDR2 (germline): SGHVS, FNYEAQ. The CDR3 sequence is 13 residues long. The CDR3 reads CASSRVTQETQYF. The CDR3 nucleotides read TGTGCCAGCAGTCGTGTTACACAAGAGACCCAGTACTTC.

V gene TRBV19 combines with J gene TRBJ2-1; 15 bases fit TRBD2. The CDR3 totals 18 residues. The V gene's germline CDR1 is LNHDA and CDR2 SQIVND (reference sequence). V trimming: 6 bases; J trimming: 0 bases; junction bases outside the gene matches: 6. The CDR3 DNA is TGTGCCAGTAGGGTCGGGACTAGCGGGAGGTTCTCCTACAATGAGCAGTTCTTC. Amino acid sequence: CASRVGTSGRFSYNEQFF.

In this sample, this clone turned up once. This chain's CDR3 is CAISGDRLGELFF. CDR3 in DNA: TGTGCCATCAGTGGGGACAGGCTGGGGGAGCTGTTTTTT. V is TRBV10-3 and J is TRBJ2-2; 8 bases are shared with TRBD1. This CDR3 is built from 13 residues. V dropped 4 bases and J dropped 8; count of bases not matched to a gene: 3. CDR1 ENHRY and CDR2 SYGVKD come from the germline V gene.

The CDR3 region is CASSPDPDRRNYEQYF. DNA for the CDR3: TGCGCCAGCAGCCCAGACCCGGACAGGAGGAACTACGAGCAGTACTTC. The chain is built from TRBV5-1 and TRBJ2-7; 7 nucleotides match TRBD1. J lost 3 bases, V lost 4 bases, and 13 bases had no gene match. Germline CDR1 reads SGHRS; CDR2 reads YFSETQ. This CDR3 spans 16 amino acids.

The chain links TRBV30 to TRBJ1-2, with a weak D call TRBD1 (5 bases). V was trimmed by 7 bases and J by 8 bases, leaving 23 bases between them. The CDR3 sequence is 14 residues long. CDR1 and CDR2 (germline): GTSNPN, SVGIG (reference sequence). CDR3 sequence: CAFSGLKTILGYTF. For the CDR3, the DNA is TGTGCCTTTTCGGGACTCAAAACAATTTTAGGCTACACCTTC.

The rearrangement links TRBV5-6 to TRBJ2-1; TRBD2 agrees at 8 bases. This CDR3 is built from 16 residues. J was trimmed by 4 bases and V by 0 bases; bases with no gene match: 6. Germline values: CDR1 SGHDT, CDR2 YYEEEE. The CDR3 sequence: CASSLVGLVVYNEQFF. DNA of the CDR3: TGTGCCAGCAGCTTGGTGGGACTAGTGGTTTACAATGAGCAGTTCTTC.